Here is one T cell receptor beta chain with its context. Its antigen is as yet unknown. The CDR3 has 15 amino acids. Germline CDR1 is SGHRS and CDR2 is YFSETQ. V gave up 7 bases and J gave up 1 base, with 14 bases separating them. This entry is derived from a study of CD8 T cells in ankylosing spondylitis. Notes on the study in general: For ankylosing spondylitis blood, a TCR beta motif of under ten highly homologous variants appeared characteristic.

TCRdb passed the 5' RACE reads through MiXCR, listing each CDR3 protein once. The table includes under 850,000 distinct CDR3 sequences, around 19% detected once. The sample taken for sequencing was blood, either unsorted or a sorted T cell fraction (not recorded which). This clonotype was obtained from a male donor with ankylosing spondylitis. The chain links TRBV5-1 to TRBJ2-2, with D possibly matching TRBD1 (5 bases). The CDR3 reads CASQIDSQNTGELFF. In nucleotides, the CDR3 is TGCGCCAGCCAAATTGACAGCCAGAACACCGGGGAGCTGTTTTTT.